The 22 T cell receptor beta chains listed next were all sequenced from one sample in a study of T cell repertoires in cytomegalovirus infection. Antigens for these TCRs are unknown. TCRdb re-analysed the reads in MiXCR, keeping a single row per CDR3 protein. Seen here are fewer than 1,000,000 distinct CDR3 sequences, roughly 30% observed once, and the top ten hold around 15%. The specimen was cultured CD8+ T cells from PBMCs, collected from culture after CMV antigen stimulation. Every receptor here comes from a human donor in good health (CMV status not recorded). Some clones in this sample may be carry-over from other donors' samples.

The chain joins TRBV2 to TRBJ2-3; TRBD1 matches 7 bases. Germline assignment: CDR1 SNHLY and CDR2 FYNNEI. V lost 4 bases, J lost 3 bases, and 13 bases stayed unmatched. The CDR3 runs to 17 residues. The CDR3 spells CASSGTYGTDITDTQYF. In DNA, the CDR3 is TGTGCCAGCAGTGGCACCTACGGGACAGATATTACAGATACGCAGTATTTT.

This clonotype was observed a few times. The chain employs TRBV27 and TRBJ2-7, with TRBD1 matching over 8 bases. Germline V gene sequence: CDR1 MNHEY, CDR2 SMNVEV (reference sequence). The CDR3 totals 13 residues. Unmatched junction bases numbered 6, after V lost 6 bases and J lost 5 bases. The CDR3 DNA reads as TGTGCCAGCAGGTGGACAGGGCGGCACGAGCAGTACTTC. It yields the protein CASRWTGRHEQYF.

Ten or more counts support this clonotype. V and J are TRBV6-5 and TRBJ2-6; D remains unclear. Germline CDR1 and CDR2: MNHEY and SVGAGI. This CDR3 comprises 15 residues. V lost 6 bases to trimming and J lost 0 bases, with 9 bases between them. The CDR3 protein is CASSHQYSGANVLTF. CDR3 coding DNA: TGTGCCAGCAGCCATCAATACTCTGGGGCCAACGTCCTGACTTTC.

This clonotype was seen a few times. The V and J genes are TRBV12-3 or TRBV12-4 and TRBJ1-4; no clear D. The V gene lost 5 bases and the J gene lost 6 bases, with 16 bases spanning the gap. This CDR3 is 15 amino acids long. This CDR3 reads CASSPDLGVHEKLFF. The CDR3 DNA reads TGTGCCAGCAGTCCCGACCTCGGGGTCCATGAAAAACTGTTTTTT.

This clonotype was seen more than once but under ten times. This rearrangement joins TRBV2 to TRBJ2-1; 7 bases map to TRBD1. With 6 bases clipped from V and 6 bases from J, the junction kept 2 bases outside the gene matches. CDR3 length: 12 amino acids. CDR1 SNHLY and CDR2 FYNNEI come from the germline V gene. CDR3 residues: CASRRGPNEQFF. The CDR3 DNA sequence: TGTGCCAGCAGAAGGGGGCCCAATGAGCAGTTCTTC.

This clonotype has a handful of counts. V usage is TRBV5-6 and J usage is TRBJ2-1; 10 bases align to TRBD2. The V segment lost 0 bases and the J segment 0 bases; nucleotides outside the gene matches: 12. The CDR3 is 20 residues long. Germline V lookup: CDR1 SGHDT, CDR2 YYEEEE. CDR3 sequence reads: CASSLVSGGPLTSSYNEQFF. The CDR3 DNA reads TGTGCCAGCAGCTTGGTTAGCGGGGGGCCATTAACGAGCTCCTACAATGAGCAGTTCTTC.

Only a few counts were recorded for this clonotype. The chain carries TRBV28 and TRBJ2-7; 8 bases are shared with TRBD2. Germline trimming cut 8 bases from V and 7 bases from J; bases unmatched to any gene: 10. The germline V gene encodes CDR1 MDHEN and CDR2 SYDVKM. This CDR3 region has 13 residues. DNA of the CDR3: TGTGCCAGCCGGGGGGGCGCGAACCCAGAGCAGTACGTC. Encoded protein: CASRGGANPEQYV.

The chain carries TRBV27 and TRBJ1-1; D remains unclear. The CDR3 covers 13 residues. V was clipped by 6 bases and J by 4 bases, with 12 bases between them. Per germline, CDR1 MNHEY and CDR2 SMNVEV (reference sequence). The chain's CDR3 is CASRPDLGTEAFF. In DNA, the CDR3 is TGTGCCAGCAGACCAGACTTGGGCACTGAAGCTTTCTTT.

This chain's CDR3 is CASSIAGGHQETQYF. The CDR3 nucleotides are TGTGCCAGTAGTATAGCCGGGGGGCACCAAGAGACCCAGTACTTC. The rearrangement links TRBV19 to TRBJ2-5, with a possible D match to TRBD2 (7 bases). The V and J ends lost 1 base and 0 bases respectively, with 9 bases between them. The CDR3 is 15 amino acids. The germline gives CDR1 LNHDA, CDR2 SQIVND (reference sequence).

This clonotype was picked up many times. The chain employs TRBV7-9 and TRBJ1-4; maybe TRBD1 (5 bases). The V gene's germline CDR1 is SEHNR and CDR2 FQNEAQ (reference sequence). This CDR3 is 13 amino acids long. The V end lost 4 bases, the J end lost 6 bases, and 9 bases lay between the germline ends. The CDR3 loop is CASSWGGDEKLFF. CDR3 nucleotide sequence: TGTGCCAGCAGCTGGGGAGGGGATGAAAAACTGTTTTTT.

The sample holds many counts of this clonotype. The genes are TRBV7-6 and TRBJ2-1; 11 nucleotides match TRBD2. Trimming cost V 5 bases and J 9 bases; bases outside gene matches: 9. The CDR3 has 15 residues. Germline CDR1 and CDR2: SGHVS and FNYEAQ. In DNA, the CDR3 is TGTGCCAGCAGCCCATCTAGCGGGGGGAGAGGTGAGCAGTTCTTC. This gives the protein CASSPSSGGRGEQFF.

This clonotype has only a few counts. This rearrangement joins TRBV7-9 to TRBJ2-7, with 9 bases lining up with TRBD1. Germline V gives CDR1 SEHNR, CDR2 FQNEAQ (reference sequence). The trim removed 1 base at V and 2 bases at J, leaving 9 bases unmatched. The CDR3 contains 17 residues. CDR3 sequence: CASSLGDGTGSPYEQYV. The CDR3 DNA reads as TGTGCCAGCAGCTTAGGGGATGGGACAGGGTCGCCCTACGAGCAGTACGTC.

The chain has TRBV15 and TRBJ2-3; D is unclear. V lost 1 base and J 4 bases, leaving 6 bases between the germline ends. This CDR3 spans 13 amino acids. Looked up from germline, CDR1 is LNHNV and CDR2 is YYDKDF (reference sequence). The CDR3 region has the DNA TGTGCCACCAGCAGAGTAGTGGCAGATACGCAGTATTTT. It translates to CATSRVVADTQYF.

The rearrangement joins TRBV6-5 to TRBJ2-1; 8 bases line up with TRBD2. The V gene's germline CDR1 is MNHEY and CDR2 SVGAGI. This CDR3 comprises 14 residues. V lost 5 bases to trimming and J lost 8 bases; unmatched junction nucleotides: 8. CDR3 region: CASSPDWRGDEQFF. DNA of the CDR3: TGTGCCAGCAGTCCGGATTGGCGGGGGGATGAGCAGTTCTTC.

This clonotype was recorded a few times. This chain links TRBV7-2 with TRBJ1-5; D is unresolved. V gave up 3 bases and J gave up 6 bases, with 15 bases separating them. This CDR3 is built from 15 residues. Germline CDR1 is SGHTA and CDR2 is FQGNSA. In DNA, the CDR3 is TGTGCCAGCAGCTTGGAGGTTATCCGGGCTCAGCCCCAGCATTTT. Protein sequence: CASSLEVIRAQPQHF.

The J gene is TRBJ2-3, the V gene TRBV10-3, with TRBD2 matching over 10 bases. Germline V gene data show CDR1 as ENHRY and CDR2 as SYGVKD. The CDR3 consists of 17 residues. J lost 3 bases, V lost 4 bases, and 10 bases had no gene match. Written as DNA, the CDR3 is TGTGCCATCAGTGGGCTAGCGGGGGTGACTAGGACAGATACGCAGTATTTT. Residues: CAISGLAGVTRTDTQYF.

V usage is TRBV9 and J usage is TRBJ2-5; 12 bases line up with TRBD2. CDR3 length equals 14 residues. Germline assignment: CDR1 SGDLS and CDR2 YYNGEE. The V gene end was trimmed by 6 bases and the J gene end by 3 bases; junction bases not matched to a gene: 3. For the CDR3, the DNA is TGTGCCAGCACCCTAGCGGGGGGGAAAGAGACCCAGTACTTC. The encoded protein is CASTLAGGKETQYF.

This clonotype was counted at least ten times. The chain carries TRBV4-1 and TRBJ2-1; D not resolved. The CDR3 runs to 15 residues. Germline assignment: CDR1 MGHRA and CDR2 YSYEKL. V was trimmed by 2 bases and J by 0 bases, leaving 8 bases between them. CDR3 bases: TGCGCCAGCAGCCAATTAATAATCTCCTACAATGAGCAGTTCTTC. Its protein is CASSQLIISYNEQFF.

This rearrangement joins TRBV9 to TRBJ2-2, with TRBD2 matching over 10 bases. V lost 1 base to trimming and J lost 0 bases; unmatched junction nucleotides: 0. This CDR3 is 16 amino acids long. Germline CDR1 and CDR2: SGDLS and YYNGEE. DNA for the CDR3: TGTGCCAGCAGCGTACTAGCGGGGGCGAACACCGGGGAGCTGTTTTTT. Translation: CASSVLAGANTGELFF. Drawing the rest from reference TRBV9 and TRBJ2-2, the complete variable domain is DSGVTQTPKHLITATGQRVTLRCSPRSGDLSVYWYQQSLDQGLQFLIQYYNGEERAKGNILERFSAQQFPDLHSELNLSSLELGDSALYFCASSVLAGANTGELFFGEGSRLTVL.

The V call is TRBV11-2, the J call TRBJ2-2; 11 nucleotides align to TRBD2. The CDR3 is made up of 17 amino acids. V was pared by 2 bases and J by 7 bases, with 9 bases of the junction left unmatched. The germline gives CDR1 SGHAT, CDR2 FQNNGV. CDR3 in amino acids: CASSLWVAGGRVGELFF. In nucleotides, the CDR3 is TGTGCCAGCAGCTTATGGGTAGCGGGGGGGCGTGTCGGGGAGCTGTTTTTT.

Many counts were recorded for this clonotype. The gene calls are TRBV27 and TRBJ2-1, with 7 bases matching TRBD2. V dropped 5 bases and J dropped 4; count of bases not matched to a gene: 8. CDR1 and CDR2 (germline): MNHEY, SMNVEV (reference sequence). The CDR3 totals 15 residues. CDR3 in amino acids: CASSLSGAAYNEQFF. The CDR3 region has the DNA TGTGCCAGCAGTCTCAGCGGGGCCGCTTACAATGAGCAGTTCTTC.

This chain uses TRBV11-2 with TRBJ2-1; no firm D call. Trimming stripped 1 base from V and 0 bases from J, with 10 bases between. Germline V gene data show CDR1 as SGHAT and CDR2 as FQNNGV. The CDR3 loop spans 16 amino acids. The CDR3 DNA follows: TGTGCCAGCAGCTTAGTCACTTCCGACTCCTACAATGAGCAGTTCTTC. Amino acids: CASSLVTSDSYNEQFF.